Listed below are T cell receptor beta chains from one sample, sequenced in a study of shared clonotypes between healthy human individuals. Sequencing used immunoSEQ multiplex PCR; TCRdb keeps in-frame clones, though not all of them. Of 450,000 to 700,000 clones in the sample, around 95% were seen once. Material: naive CD8+ T cells sorted from blood. These receptors all come from a woman in her 30s in good health. CDR3s include the opening cysteine and the closing phenylalanine or tryptophan. The D gene is left open where the match is weak. Clone sizes are given selectively: once, few, many, or a class where the clone is expanded.

>NA|TRBJ2-1|once|TRBV9|13
CASSVAGLNEQFF
TGTGCCAGCAGCGTAGCCGGACTCAATGAGCAGTTCTTC
>TRBD2|TRBJ2-1|NA|TRBV10-2|15
CASSDVAGAYNEQFF
TGCGCCAGCAGTGACGTAGCGGGAGCCTACAATGAGCAGTTCTTC
>NA|TRBJ1-2|NA|TRBV7-2|12
CASSSGRRGYTF
TGTGCCAGCAGCTCCGGACGGAGGGGCTACACCTTC
>NA|TRBJ2-7|NA|TRBV27|17
CASSFKGPRSLSYEQYF
TGTGCCAGCAGTTTCAAGGGGCCGCGATCCCTTTCCTACGAGCAGTACTTC
>NA|TRBJ2-3|NA|TRBV6-4|16
CASSELLSGATDTQYF
TGTGCCAGCAGTGAACTTCTTAGCGGAGCCACAGATACGCAGTATTTT
>NA|TRBJ2-7|NA|TRBV5-5|15
CASSLDGRAAYEQYF
TGTGCCAGCAGCTTGGATGGACGGGCGGCCTACGAGCAGTACTTC
>NA|TRBJ1-1|NA|TRBV19|14
CASSIHQYPTEAFF
TGTGCCAGTAGTATCCACCAGTACCCCACTGAAGCTTTCTTT
>NA|TRBJ1-1|few|TRBV2|11
CASKVNTEAFF
TGTGCCAGCAAGGTGAACACTGAAGCTTTCTTT
>NA|TRBJ2-3|NA|TRBV15|14
CATSPPQPTDTQYF
TGTGCCACCAGCCCCCCTCAGCCCACAGATACGCAGTATTTT
>TRBD2|TRBJ2-2|NA|TRBV10-3|17
CAISDRTSGRTTGELFF
TGTGCCATCAGCGACCGGACTAGCGGGAGGACCACCGGGGAGCTGTTTTTT
>NA|TRBJ1-4|NA|TRBV11-3|12
CASSLEREKLFF
TGTGCCAGCAGCTTAGAACGTGAAAAACTGTTTTTT
>NA|TRBJ2-7|NA|TRBV10-3|13
CASRPGTGYEQYF
TGTGCCAGCAGGCCCGGGACGGGTTACGAGCAGTACTTC
>TRBD1|TRBJ2-3|NA|TRBV25-1|18
CASSGTIRDRTTGDTQYF
TGTGCCAGCAGTGGTACGATCCGGGACAGGACAACTGGAGATACGCAGTATTTT
>TRBD1|TRBJ2-7|NA|TRBV10-2|14
CASSPTRGTYEQYF
TGCGCCAGCAGCCCCACCAGGGGGACCTACGAGCAGTACTTC
>NA|TRBJ2-7|once|TRBV13|11
CASSNSYEQYF
TGTGCCAGCAGCAACTCCTACGAGCAGTACTTC
>NA|TRBJ2-5|NA|TRBV27|13
CATGNPEGGVHYF
TGTGCCACCGGGAACCCTGAGGGGGGCGTCCATTACTTC
>TRBD1|TRBJ2-1|NA|TRBV28|18
CASSSFGLGGLGYNEQFF
TGTGCCAGCAGCTCTTTTGGGTTAGGGGGCTTAGGCTACAATGAGCAGTTCTTC
>NA|TRBJ1-1|NA|TRBV4-1|15
CASSQVLSGYAEAFF
TGCGCCAGCAGCCAAGTCCTCTCGGGGTACGCTGAAGCTTTCTTT
>TRBD2|TRBJ2-7|NA|TRBV9|15
CASSVLYGRGYEQYF
TGTGCCAGCAGCGTACTATACGGGAGGGGATACGAGCAGTACTTC
>TRBD1|TRBJ1-2|NA|TRBV7-6|16
CASSLEIGQGMNGYTF
TGTGCCAGCAGCTTAGAAATCGGACAGGGAATGAATGGCTACACCTTC
>NA|TRBJ2-1|NA|TRBV11-3|16
CASSLDHSGLFDEQFF
TGTGCCAGCAGCTTAGATCATAGTGGGTTGTTTGATGAGCAGTTCTTC
>TRBD1|TRBJ2-1|NA|TRBV27|14
CASSLLQGAGEQFF
TGTGCCAGCAGTTTGCTTCAGGGGGCTGGGGAGCAGTTCTTC
>NA|TRBJ2-5|once|TRBV19|15
CASSIDLLPRETQYF
TGTGCCAGTAGTATAGATCTTCTTCCCCGCGAGACCCAGTACTTC
>NA|TRBJ1-1|NA|TRBV29-1|12
CSVEIQPAEAFF
TGCAGCGTTGAAATACAGCCTGCTGAAGCTTTCTTT
>NA|TRBJ2-1|once|TRBV10-1|17
CASTKESRQGNYNEQFF
TGCGCCAGCACTAAAGAGAGCCGCCAGGGGAATTACAATGAGCAGTTCTTC
>NA|TRBJ2-7|NA|TRBV27|16
CASSFQGTDVGYEQYF
TGTGCCAGCAGTTTCCAGGGAACTGATGTGGGCTACGAGCAGTACTTC
>TRBD1|TRBJ1-4|NA|TRBV6-1|13
CASGGQGSEKLFF
TGTGCCAGCGGGGGACAGGGATCTGAGAAACTGTTTTTT
>NA|TRBJ1-2|NA|TRBV28|17
CASSLALRVSPGYGYTF
TGTGCCAGCAGTTTAGCTCTACGGGTCTCCCCGGGTTATGGCTACACCTTC
>TRBD1|TRBJ2-1|NA|TRBV28|12
CASGTGGNEQFF
TGTGCCAGTGGGACAGGGGGCAATGAGCAGTTCTTC
>TRBD1|TRBJ2-7|NA|TRBV5-6|14
CASSQVPGGSEQYF
TGTGCCAGCAGCCAGGTCCCAGGGGGTAGCGAGCAGTACTTC
>NA|TRBJ1-1|NA|TRBV5-6|14
CASSMGHSYAEAFF
TGTGCCAGCAGCATGGGACATTCATACGCTGAAGCTTTCTTT
>TRBD1|TRBJ1-2|NA|TRBV27|14
CASSLFGQGDGYTF
TGTGCCAGCAGTTTATTCGGACAGGGGGACGGCTACACCTTC
>NA|TRBJ2-3|NA|TRBV6-6|11
CASQKADTQYF
TGTGCCAGCCAAAAGGCAGATACGCAGTATTTT
>TRBD1|TRBJ1-1|NA|TRBV27|13
CASSWDRGTEAFF
TGTGCCAGCAGTTGGGACAGGGGCACTGAAGCTTTCTTT
>NA|TRBJ2-7|NA|TRBV7-9|11
CASSTGQIEYF
TGTGCCAGCAGCACTGGACAGATCGAGTACTTC
>NA|TRBJ1-1|NA|TRBV6-1|15
CASSEPRGWNTEAFF
TGTGCCAGCAGTGAACCGAGGGGGTGGAACACTGAAGCTTTCTTT
>NA|TRBJ2-7|NA|TRBV28|14
CASRGDGTFYEQYF
TGTGCCAGCAGAGGGGACGGGACATTCTACGAGCAGTACTTC
>NA|TRBJ2-2|NA|TRBV28|15
CASSTGLGITGELFF
TGTGCCAGCAGCACCGGGCTAGGCATCACCGGGGAGCTGTTTTTT
>TRBD1|TRBJ2-2|NA|TRBV27|15
CASKGGTGFSGELFF
TGTGCCAGCAAAGGGGGGACAGGGTTCTCCGGGGAGCTGTTTTTT
>NA|TRBJ2-1|NA|TRBV7-9|15
CASSHSGRTNYEQFF
TGTGCCAGCAGCCACTCGGGGAGGACTAATTATGAGCAGTTCTTC
>TRBD2|TRBJ2-2|NA|TRBV10-1|14
CASSEVGGTGELFF
TGCGCCAGCAGTGAAGTGGGGGGGACCGGGGAGCTGTTTTTT
>NA|TRBJ2-3|NA|TRBV10-2|15
CASSETGDSTDTQYF
TGCGCCAGCAGTGAGACGGGGGATAGCACAGATACGCAGTATTTT
>NA|TRBJ1-5|once|TRBV19|14
CASGPGWPNQPQHF
TGTGCCAGTGGGCCAGGGTGGCCCAATCAGCCCCAGCATTTT
>NA|TRBJ2-7|once|TRBV4-1|12
CASSQTGYEQYF
TGCGCCAGCAGCCAAACAGGGTACGAGCAGTACTTC
>TRBD2|TRBJ2-1|NA|TRBV5-4|20
CASSLAPSGSIPPSYNEQFF
TGTGCCAGCAGCTTGGCCCCTAGCGGGAGCATCCCCCCAAGTTACAATGAGCAGTTCTTC
>TRBD1|TRBJ2-7|NA|TRBV27|15
CASSPRGTGSYEQYF
TGTGCCAGCAGTCCTAGGGGGACAGGGTCCTACGAGCAGTACTTC
>NA|TRBJ2-5|NA|TRBV19|16
CASSIGMGSGEETQYF
TGTGCCAGTAGTATTGGTATGGGGTCGGGAGAAGAGACCCAGTACTTC
>NA|TRBJ1-2|NA|TRBV30|13
CAWNPGSNYGYTF
TGTGCCTGGAACCCAGGCTCGAACTATGGCTACACCTTC
>TRBD2|TRBJ2-1|NA|TRBV13|14
CASSSSGSGGEQFF
TGTGCCAGCAGCTCTAGCGGGAGCGGGGGTGAGCAGTTCTTC
>NA|TRBJ2-2|NA|TRBV5-1|12
CASSLVPGELFF
TGCGCCAGCAGCTTGGTCCCCGGGGAGCTGTTTTTT
>TRBD2|TRBJ2-7|NA|TRBV6-5|14
CASTGKRGSYEQYF
TGTGCCAGCACCGGCAAGCGGGGTTCCTACGAGCAGTACTTC